This T cell receptor beta chain was recovered during a study of blood T cell repertoires in COVID-19. Looking at the study overall: T cells, B-cell-depleted T cells, or PBMCs provided the cDNA or gDNA that served as material.

Per the original methods: Nucleated cell number was recorded as an estimate derived from reference gene primer amplification. Libraries were prepared by immunoSEQ multiplex PCR; TCRdb keeps only in-frame clonotypes and omits some of them. The V and J calls and the clone size are those of that table, but D and trimming were determined from the DNA. The data contain 200,000 to 300,000 clones, around nine tenths of them singletons. The age range of participants was roughly 18 to 90 years, with residence in around 22 US areas. Donors were grouped by their self-reported clinical history. The CDR3 consists of 18 residues. V shed 0 bases and J 0 bases; nucleotides not matched to a gene: 7. Germline V gene data show CDR1 as SGHTA and CDR2 as FQGNSA.

The specimen sequenced was PBMCs or T cells enriched from blood (not recorded which). This TCR was recovered from a woman aged 18-29 years who had recovered from COVID-19. The chain joins TRBV7-2 to TRBJ2-3; 9 nucleotides match TRBD2. Here the CDR3 DNA reads TGTGCCAGCAGCTTAGCGGTCGTAGCGGGAGCGAGCACAGATACGCAGTATTTT. The encoded protein is CASSLAVVAGASTDTQYF.